This TCR beta chain was identified in a study of response to subunit inactivated influenza vaccine. TCRdb recomputed calls from the RT-PCR reads with MiXCR, one row per CDR3 protein. In the table there are roughly 460,000 distinct CDR3 sequences, approximately 11% of which are singletons. The V and J ends lost 0 bases and 0 bases respectively, with 11 bases between them. The CDR3 is made up of 16 amino acids. In germline, CDR1 is SGHRS, CDR2 YFSETQ. Study outcomes and limitations: Authors suggested few new T cells are recruited by each seasonal influenza vaccination.

This clonotype has just a few counts. The antigen remains unidentified. The rearrangement links TRBV5-1 to TRBJ2-3; D may be TRBD2 (6 bases). This TCR derives from a man aged 50 to 59 who received an inactivated influenza vaccine. Sequencing was performed on PBMCs from blood, taken around seven weeks after vaccination. CDR3 sequence (DNA): TGCGCCAGCAGCTTGGCGGAGCGGGTGAGCACAGATACGCAGTATTTT. Protein: CASSLAERVSTDTQYF.